The 21 T cell receptor beta chains reported below all come from one sample, sequenced in a study of T-cell memory formation after mild COVID-19. TCRdb recomputed calls from the 5' RACE reads with MiXCR, one row per CDR3 protein. The table has approximately 350,000 distinct CDR3 sequences, under 30% seen once. Sequenced input: PBMCs or a T cell subset sorted from them (not recorded which). These receptors originate from an adult woman who had mild COVID-19 (a few samples of this study predate the infection). Cell type and time point are not known.

This rearrangement joins TRBV7-9 to TRBJ1-5; maybe TRBD1 (5 bases). CDR1 and CDR2 (germline): SEHNR, FQNEAQ (reference sequence). V was pared by 1 base and J by 0 bases, with 10 bases between. The CDR3 contains 16 residues. CDR3 region: CASSLDLGDSNQPQHF. DNA for the CDR3: TGTGCCAGCAGCTTAGATTTGGGGGATAGCAATCAGCCCCAGCATTTT.

This clonotype was counted between two and nine times. The chain recombines TRBV20-1 with TRBJ2-7, with D unresolved. Trimming cost V 0 bases and J 0 bases, with 9 bases left between them. Per germline, CDR1 DFQATT and CDR2 SNEGSKA (reference sequence). The CDR3 sequence is 14 residues long. The CDR3 sequence: CSARDRYSSYEQYF. In DNA, the CDR3 is TGCAGTGCTAGAGATAGGTACAGCTCCTACGAGCAGTACTTC.

This clonotype was seen a handful of times. The V and J genes are TRBV5-1 and TRBJ1-1, with D tentatively TRBD1 (6 bases). Germline V gene data show CDR1 as SGHRS and CDR2 as YFSETQ. This CDR3 spans 20 amino acids. V lost 2 bases to trimming and J lost 0 bases, with 26 bases between them. The CDR3 nucleotides read TGCGCCAGCAGCTTTGGCGTCAGGGGACGCGGGTCCAGTGTGAACACTGAAGCTTTCTTT. Its protein is CASSFGVRGRGSSVNTEAFF.

The chain has TRBV24-1 and TRBJ2-3; TRBD2 aligns across 10 bases. Germline assignment: CDR1 KGHDR and CDR2 SFDVKD. Unmatched junction bases numbered 8, after V lost 1 base and J lost 5 bases. The CDR3 has 17 amino acids. CDR3 loop: CATSDFGAGGLRDTQYF. The CDR3, as DNA: TGTGCCACCAGTGATTTTGGAGCGGGGGGGCTTAGAGATACGCAGTATTTT.

This rearrangement joins TRBV19 to TRBJ1-1; 10 bases map to TRBD1. Trimming removed 9 bases from V and 5 bases from J; junction bases left unmatched: 9. CDR3 length equals 14 residues. Germline CDR1 is LNHDA and CDR2 is SQIVND (reference sequence). CDR3 protein: CASSNGQGGTEAFF. The CDR3 DNA is TGTGCCAGCTCCAACGGACAGGGGGGAACTGAAGCTTTCTTT.

This clonotype turned up a few times. The chain couples TRBV5-1 to TRBJ1-6; no clear D. From germline, CDR1 is SGHRS and CDR2 YFSETQ. Trimming removed 0 bases from V and 9 bases from J, with 13 bases in between. The CDR3 is 15 amino acids. The chain's CDR3 is CASSLADYAGSPLHF. Here the CDR3 DNA reads TGCGCCAGCAGCTTGGCCGATTATGCAGGTTCACCCCTCCACTTT. Together with reference TRBV5-1 and TRBJ1-6, the CDR3 gives the full variable domain: KAGVTQTPRYLIKTRGQQVTLSCSPISGHRSVSWYQQTPGQGLQFLFEYFSETQRNKGNFPGRFSGRQFSNSRSEMNVSTLELGDSALYLCASSLADYAGSPLHFGNGTRLTVT.

This chain connects TRBV15 to TRBJ2-1; a possible D gene is TRBD2 (5 bases). Germline CDR1 is LNHNV and CDR2 is YYDKDF (reference sequence). The CDR3 has 16 residues. The ends were cut back, 1 base at V and 0 bases at J, with 10 bases in the middle. The CDR3 region is CATSRGTGSSYNEQFF. The CDR3 nucleotides are TGTGCCACCAGCAGAGGCACGGGGAGCTCCTACAATGAGCAGTTCTTC.

The chain combines TRBV27 with TRBJ2-2; D unclear. The CDR3 length is 15 residues. Trimming pared 2 bases from V and 1 base from J, leaving 8 bases between. Germline CDR1 and CDR2: MNHEY and SMNVEV (reference sequence). The CDR3 sequence is CASSLGWRNTGELFF. The CDR3 bases are TGTGCCAGCAGTTTAGGTTGGAGGAACACCGGGGAGCTGTTTTTT.

This clonotype was counted between two and nine times. The rearrangement links TRBV15 to TRBJ1-6; no reliable D call. Germline V gene sequence: CDR1 LNHNV, CDR2 YYDKDF (reference sequence). The CDR3 has 14 residues. V lost 0 bases, J lost 6 bases, and 6 bases lay in between. CDR3 sequence: CATSRDRVNSPLHF. DNA of the CDR3: TGTGCCACCAGCAGAGATCGCGTTAATTCACCCCTCCACTTT.

The genes are TRBV12-3 or TRBV12-4 and TRBJ2-3, with 8 positions matching TRBD1. Trimming cost V 2 bases and J 1 base; bases outside gene matches: 2. This CDR3 is built from 15 residues. The CDR3 sequence: CASSLKDRGTDTQYF. For the CDR3, the DNA is TGTGCCAGCAGTTTAAAGGACAGGGGCACAGATACGCAGTATTTT.

There are a few counts of this clonotype. The chain recombines TRBV6-2 or TRBV6-3 with TRBJ2-7; 10 positions match TRBD2. The V gene end was trimmed by 2 bases and the J gene end by 1 base; junction bases not matched to a gene: 8. This CDR3 spans 17 amino acids. CDR1 is MNHEY, CDR2 SVGEGT, per germline. This CDR3 is CASSYGIAGGASYEQYF. The CDR3 region has the DNA TGTGCCAGCAGTTACGGGATAGCGGGAGGCGCATCCTACGAGCAGTACTTC.

This clonotype showed up just a few times. This chain joins TRBV5-1 and TRBJ1-4, with 7 positions matching TRBD1. The CDR3 loop spans 16 amino acids. The V gene's germline CDR1 is SGHRS and CDR2 YFSETQ. V trimming: 3 bases; J trimming: 6 bases; junction bases outside the gene matches: 11. The CDR3 nucleotides read TGCGCCAGCAGCTGGGGACAGCCAACGAGGGATGAAAAACTGTTTTTT. This gives the protein CASSWGQPTRDEKLFF.

This chain joins TRBV6-5 and TRBJ2-7; 11 bases map to TRBD1. With V trimmed by 5 bases and J by 5 bases, 11 bases remained unmatched. The CDR3 has 16 amino acids. From germline, CDR1 is MNHEY and CDR2 SVGAGI. The CDR3 bases are TGTGCCAGCAGTCGCCTGGGGGGGACAGGGGGTCACGAGCAGTACTTC. This codes for CASSRLGGTGGHEQYF.

The table lists this clonotype with a few counts. The chain combines TRBV9 with TRBJ2-7, with a tentative D call TRBD2 (5 bases). V lost 5 bases and J lost 3, with 18 bases in between. Looked up from germline, CDR1 is SGDLS and CDR2 is YYNGEE. This CDR3 contains 15 residues. Here the CDR3 DNA reads TGTGCCAGCAGTTGGGGAGCCGAAACCTACTACGAGCAGTACTTC. Translating gives CASSWGAETYYEQYF. Combining the CDR3 with reference TRBV9 and TRBJ2-7 gives the whole variable domain DSGVTQTPKHLITATGQRVTLRCSPRSGDLSVYWYQQSLDQGLQFLIQYYNGEERAKGNILERFSAQQFPDLHSELNLSSLELGDSALYFCASSWGAETYYEQYFGPGTRLTVT.

The chain has TRBV30 and TRBJ2-1; D is uncertain. Germline assignment: CDR1 GTSNPN and CDR2 SVGIG (reference sequence). V dropped 2 bases and J dropped 8 bases, with 10 bases sitting between them. The CDR3 consists of 12 residues. CDR3 region: CAWSRSFYEQFF. CDR3 DNA: TGTGCCTGGAGTAGGAGTTTCTATGAGCAGTTCTTC.

The chain recombines TRBV12-3 or TRBV12-4 with TRBJ2-5, with 8 bases that match TRBD1. The CDR3 covers 15 residues. V dropped 5 bases and J dropped 2; count of bases not matched to a gene: 7. Here the CDR3 DNA reads TGTGCCAGCAGTATTGGACAGGGACCTCAAGAGACCCAGTACTTC. Translated, it gives CASSIGQGPQETQYF.

The chain joins TRBV7-3 to TRBJ1-3; TRBD1 might be the D (5 bases). The CDR3 consists of 13 residues. V was shortened by 5 bases and J by 3 bases, with 8 bases between the two germline ends. Germline V gene lookup returns CDR1 SGHTA and CDR2 FQGTGA. CDR3 sequence reads: CASSRDGGNTIYF. CDR3 sequence (DNA): TGTGCCAGCAGCCGGGACGGTGGAAACACCATATATTTT.

This clonotype appeared a few times. The genes are TRBV12-3 or TRBV12-4 and TRBJ1-2, with unresolved D. V was cut by 4 bases and J by 8 bases, with 17 bases left in between. The CDR3 runs to 14 residues. The CDR3 protein is CASSSTPGTSGYTF. The CDR3 coding sequence is TGTGCCAGCAGTTCGACCCCGGGAACGAGCGGCTACACCTTC.

This clonotype was observed many times. This chain uses TRBV5-1 with TRBJ2-4; D perhaps matches TRBD2 (6 bases). V lost 0 bases and J 10 bases, leaving 14 bases between the germline ends. In germline, CDR1 is SGHRS, CDR2 YFSETQ. CDR3 length equals 14 residues. The CDR3 sequence is CASSLEGSGAIQYF. CDR3 coding DNA: TGCGCCAGCAGCTTGGAGGGTAGCGGAGCTATTCAGTACTTC.

The sample holds a few counts of this clonotype. This rearrangement joins TRBV12-3 or TRBV12-4 to TRBJ1-1, with a weak D call TRBD1 (5 bases). Between the trimmed V and J ends, which lost 5 bases and 1 base, there was a span of 14 bases. The CDR3 runs 15 residues. Written as DNA, the CDR3 is TGTGCCAGCAGTCCCACCGGGGGGGGGAACACTGAAGCTTTCTTT. This translates into CASSPTGGGNTEAFF.

This clonotype was counted many times. J is TRBJ1-1 and V is TRBV12-3 or TRBV12-4; the match to TRBD1 covers 9 bases. Germline trimming cut 4 bases from V and 2 bases from J; bases unmatched to any gene: 2. The CDR3 extends over 14 amino acids. The CDR3 loop is CASSWDRVNTEAFF. The CDR3 DNA sequence: TGTGCCAGCAGTTGGGACAGGGTAAACACTGAAGCTTTCTTT.